This TCR beta chain was recorded in a study of blood T cell repertoires in COVID-19. At the level of the study: The United States, Italy and Spain were the sources of the acute and convalescent COVID-19 samples. Sources were T cells, B-cell-depleted T cells, or PBMCs; the material itself was cDNA or gDNA.

Authors' data handling: Amplification of reference gene primers provided the estimated nucleated cell counts. Only in-frame clones appear in the TCRdb table, and some are missing; sequencing was by immunoSEQ multiplex PCR. Clone size and V and J calls were adopted from that table, with D and trimming inferred from the DNA. In the table there are 170,000 or so clones, approximately 86% of which are singletons. Trimming cost V 10 bases and J 3 bases; bases outside gene matches: 9. CDR3 length: 14 amino acids. In germline, CDR1 is KGHSH, CDR2 LQKENI. This clonotype originated in a middle-aged man with active or convalescent COVID-19. What was sequenced was peripheral blood. J is TRBJ2-1 and V is TRBV18; 7 nucleotides align to TRBD1. CDR3 nucleotides: TGTGCCACCAAAGACAGGGAAGACTACAATGAGCAGTTCTTC. It codes for CATKDREDYNEQFF.